The TCR beta chain described here comes from a study of control samples from healthy donors and cancer patients (dated by TCRdb to about 2020). Taken from the germline V gene (reference sequence), the CDR1 and CDR2 loops are LGHDT and YNNKEL. From the cysteine up to the phenylalanine, the CDR3 has a length of 16 residues. Kept here is only the CDR3 DNA, which spans 48 bases and is read in frame from base 1. Trimming takes 1 base off V and 5 bases off J; junction bases not matched to a gene: 10. Library construction relied on the immunoSEQ multiplex PCR assay. The source is immuneACCESS, and TCRdb retained only in-frame sequences with V and J called. Part of the clones is not carried over; for the studies checked, unresolved V genes explain less than half of this, and the remainder is unexplained. The sample profile shows 100,000 to 150,000 clones; 80% to 95% of them were found once. Over 2% of the sample is held by the ten biggest clonotypes.

As regards this clone: Its binding antigen is unknown. Base qualities are not recorded, but no much larger clone differs from it by a single base.

The sample was blood. This sequence uses TRBV3-1 (or the pseudogene TRBV3-2) and TRBJ2-5; 7 nucleotides in the junction match TRBD2. The receptor was derived from a man between 18 and 29 years old in good health. The CDR3 reads as follows: CASSQVQAGSRETQYF. The sequenced DNA is TGTGCCAGCAGCCAAGTGCAAGCGGGGTCTAGGGAGACCCAGTACTTC.